Shown below are 4 T cell receptor beta chains from a single sample sequenced in a study of identical twins. TCRdb recomputed calls from the 5' RACE reads with MiXCR, one row per CDR3 protein. The profile shows under 900,000 distinct CDR3 sequences, around a sixth of them singletons. These data were likewise used in another study, on T cells expressing NK-cell markers.

The sample taken for sequencing was PBMCs. The receptors were gathered from a woman aged 18-29 years in good health.

This clonotype was detected a few times. The gene calls are TRBV12-3 or TRBV12-4 and TRBJ2-7, with 8 bases identical to TRBD1. V lost 6 bases to trimming and J lost 2 bases; unmatched junction nucleotides: 9. There are 15 residues in the CDR3. The CDR3 sequence: CASRDPRTGTYEQYF. The CDR3 bases are TGTGCCAGCAGGGACCCCAGGACAGGGACCTACGAGCAGTACTTC.

This clonotype was seen a handful of times. V gene TRBV18 combines with J gene TRBJ2-7, with D hard to call. The length of the CDR3 is 13 residues. Germline CDR1 and CDR2: KGHSH and LQKENI. The ends were cut back, 7 bases at V and 0 bases at J, with 10 bases in the middle. DNA of the CDR3: TGTGCCAGCTGCGAGTATAGCTCCTACGAGCAGTACTTC. This codes for CASCEYSSYEQYF. Filled out from reference TRBV18 and TRBJ2-7, the complete variable domain reads NAGVMQNPRHLVRRRGQEARLRCSPMKGHSHVYWYRQLPEEGLKFMVYLQKENIIDESGMPKERFSAEFPKEGPSILRIQQVVRGDSAAYFCASCEYSSYEQYFGPGTRLTVT.

At least ten counts were recorded for this clonotype. The rearrangement uses TRBV12-3 or TRBV12-4 and TRBJ2-1; 11 nucleotides align to TRBD1. The CDR3 extends over 15 amino acids. The trim removed 2 bases at V and 6 bases at J, leaving 3 bases unmatched. The CDR3, as DNA: TGTGCCAGCAGTTTATTAGGGACAGGGGGCAATGAGCAGTTCTTC. The encoded protein is CASSLLGTGGNEQFF.

The gene calls are TRBV7-3 and TRBJ2-5; D remains unclear. The ends were cut back, 0 bases at V and 3 bases at J, with 5 bases in the middle. The CDR3 has 13 residues. Looked up from germline, CDR1 is SGHTA and CDR2 is FQGTGA. The CDR3 DNA sequence: TGTGCCAGCAGCTTAACCTCCAAAGAGACCCAGTACTTC. It is translated as CASSLTSKETQYF.